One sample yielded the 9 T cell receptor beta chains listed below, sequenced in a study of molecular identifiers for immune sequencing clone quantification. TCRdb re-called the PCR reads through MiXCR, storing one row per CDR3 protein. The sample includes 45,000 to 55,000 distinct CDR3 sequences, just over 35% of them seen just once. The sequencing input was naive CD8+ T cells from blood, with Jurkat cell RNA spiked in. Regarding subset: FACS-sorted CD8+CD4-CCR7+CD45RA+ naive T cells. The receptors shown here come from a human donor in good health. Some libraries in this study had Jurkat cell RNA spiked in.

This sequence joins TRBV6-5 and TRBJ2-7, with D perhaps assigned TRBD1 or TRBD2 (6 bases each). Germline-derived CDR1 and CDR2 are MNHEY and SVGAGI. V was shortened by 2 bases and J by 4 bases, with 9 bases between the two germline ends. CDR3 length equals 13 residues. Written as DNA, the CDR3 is TGTGCCAGCAGTTACAGGGGGGTTTACGAGCAGTACTTC. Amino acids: CASSYRGVYEQYF.

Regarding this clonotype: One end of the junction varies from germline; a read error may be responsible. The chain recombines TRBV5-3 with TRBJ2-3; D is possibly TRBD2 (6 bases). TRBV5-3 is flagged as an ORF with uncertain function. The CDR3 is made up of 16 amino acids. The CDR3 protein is CASSFWRERVTDTQYF. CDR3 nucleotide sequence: TGTGCCAGCAGCTTCTGGCGGGAACGGGTGACAGATACGCAGTATTTT.

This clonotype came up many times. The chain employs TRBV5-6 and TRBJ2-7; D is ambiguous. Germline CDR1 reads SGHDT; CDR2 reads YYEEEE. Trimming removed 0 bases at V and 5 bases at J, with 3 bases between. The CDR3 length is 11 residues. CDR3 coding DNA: TGTGCCAGCAGCTTGGGAAACGAGCAGTACTTC. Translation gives CASSLGNEQYF. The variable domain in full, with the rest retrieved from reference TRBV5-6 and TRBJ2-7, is DAGVTQSPTHLIKTRGQQVTLRCSPKSGHDTVSWYQQALGQGPQFIFQYYEEEERQRGNFPDRFSGHQFPNYSSELNVNALLLGDSALYLCASSLGNEQYFGPGTRLTVT.

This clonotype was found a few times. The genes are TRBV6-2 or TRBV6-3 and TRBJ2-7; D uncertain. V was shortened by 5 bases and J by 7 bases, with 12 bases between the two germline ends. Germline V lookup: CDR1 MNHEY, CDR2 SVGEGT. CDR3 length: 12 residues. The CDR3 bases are TGTGCCAGCAGTGACATGTTTCCGGAGCAGTACTTC. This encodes CASSDMFPEQYF.

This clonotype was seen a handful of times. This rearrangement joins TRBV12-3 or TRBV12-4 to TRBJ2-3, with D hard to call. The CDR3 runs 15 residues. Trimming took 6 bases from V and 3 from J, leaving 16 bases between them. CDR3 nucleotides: TGTGCCAGCAGCCCCGACGGTCCACGAACAGATACGCAGTATTTT. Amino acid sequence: CASSPDGPRTDTQYF.

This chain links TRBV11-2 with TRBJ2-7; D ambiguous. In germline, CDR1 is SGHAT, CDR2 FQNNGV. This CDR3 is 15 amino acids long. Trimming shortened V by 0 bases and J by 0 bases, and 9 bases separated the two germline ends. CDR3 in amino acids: CASSLEADFSYEQYF. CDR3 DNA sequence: TGTGCCAGCAGCTTAGAAGCAGACTTCTCCTACGAGCAGTACTTC.

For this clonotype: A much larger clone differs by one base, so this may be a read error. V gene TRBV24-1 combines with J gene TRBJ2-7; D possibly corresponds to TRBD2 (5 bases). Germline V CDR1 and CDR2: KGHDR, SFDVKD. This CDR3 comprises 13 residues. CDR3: CASSEAASYEQYF. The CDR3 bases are TGTGCCTCCAGTGAAGCGGCCTCCTACGAGCAGTACTTC.

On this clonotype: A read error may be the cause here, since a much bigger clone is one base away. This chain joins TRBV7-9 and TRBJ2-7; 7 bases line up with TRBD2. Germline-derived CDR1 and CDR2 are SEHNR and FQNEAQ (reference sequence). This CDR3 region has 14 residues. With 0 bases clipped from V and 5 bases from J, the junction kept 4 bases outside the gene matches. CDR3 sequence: CASSLAREANEQYF. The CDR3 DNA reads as TGTGCCAGCAGCTTAGCCCGGGAGGCCAACGAGCAGTACTTC.

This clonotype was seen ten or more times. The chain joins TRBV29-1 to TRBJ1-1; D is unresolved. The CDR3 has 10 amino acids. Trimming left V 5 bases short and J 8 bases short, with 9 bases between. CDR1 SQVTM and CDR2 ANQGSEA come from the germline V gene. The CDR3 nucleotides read TGCAGCGTTAACGACTGGGAAGCTTTCTTT. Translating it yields CSVNDWEAFF.